Below, 21 T cell receptor beta chains from the same sample are listed, as sequenced in a study of T cells in localized non-small cell lung cancer. Libraries were prepared by immunoSEQ multiplex PCR; TCRdb keeps only in-frame clonotypes and omits some of them. The sample contains about 54,000 clones, around four fifths of which appear only once. This material consisted of peripheral blood, taken before any cancer treatment. The receptors derive from a female donor aged 60 or older with stage II squamous cell lung carcinoma.

The rearrangement joins TRBV15 to TRBJ1-1; D perhaps matches TRBD1 (5 bases). CDR1 and CDR2 from the germline V gene are LNHNV and YYDKDF (reference sequence). Trimming stripped 4 bases from V and 1 base from J, with 16 bases between. The CDR3 contains 16 residues. The CDR3 spells CATSNLGGRRNTEAFF. CDR3 bases: TGTGCCACCAGCAATTTGGGGGGAAGGAGGAACACTGAAGCTTTCTTT.

This clone was observed a handful of times. The CDR3: CASSFGIGQSSGNTIYF. The CDR3 bases are TGTGCCAGCAGCTTTGGGATAGGACAGAGCTCTGGAAACACCATATATTTT. The chain joins TRBV7-2 to TRBJ1-3; possible D gene TRBD1, 6 bases. The V end lost 3 bases, the J end lost 0 bases, and 15 bases lay between the germline ends. Germline V gives CDR1 SGHTA, CDR2 FQGNSA. The CDR3 is 17 residues long.

This clone was seen a handful of times. This chain links TRBV10-3 with TRBJ2-7; 7 bases map to TRBD1. V lost 0 bases and J lost 2; bases outside the gene matches: 7. Germline loops: CDR1 ENHRY, CDR2 SYGVKD. The CDR3 totals 16 residues. DNA of the CDR3: TGTGCCATCAGTGAGTCAAGGGACAGATATACCTACGAGCAGTACTTC. Its translation is CAISESRDRYTYEQYF.

The chain joins TRBV9 to TRBJ1-4, with unresolved D. The CDR3 runs to 13 residues. Germline CDR1 SGDLS, CDR2 YYNGEE. V was trimmed by 4 bases and J by 6 bases, leaving 10 bases between them. This CDR3 is CASSRYVDEKLFF. The CDR3 bases are TGTGCCAGCAGCCGCTACGTGGATGAAAAACTGTTTTTT.

This chain connects TRBV5-1 to TRBJ2-7; the D is unclear. CDR3 length: 12 amino acids. Germline V lookup: CDR1 SGHRS, CDR2 YFSETQ. The ends were cut back, 7 bases at V and 0 bases at J, with 8 bases in the middle. CDR3 DNA: TGCGCCAGCGGCAGTCCCTCCTACGAGCAGTACTTC. Amino acid sequence: CASGSPSYEQYF.

This clone was recorded only once. This sequence joins TRBV6-6 and TRBJ1-1, with D unclear. V lost 2 bases and J 2 bases, leaving 9 bases between the germline ends. Germline CDR1 is MNHNY and CDR2 is SVGAGI (reference sequence). This CDR3 is built from 14 residues. The CDR3 DNA is TGTGCCAGCAGTTACGCGGACGTCAACACTGAAGCTTTCTTT. Its translation: CASSYADVNTEAFF.

The rearrangement uses TRBV4-2 and TRBJ2-1, with 9 bases identical to TRBD2. This CDR3 spans 16 amino acids. V trimming: 1 base; J trimming: 8 bases; junction bases outside the gene matches: 9. The germline V gene has CDR1 LGHNA and CDR2 YNFKEQ. The CDR3 loop reads CASSQGIGLASYEQFF. The CDR3 DNA sequence: TGTGCCAGCAGCCAAGGGATCGGACTAGCGTCTTATGAGCAGTTCTTC.

This clone was found a few times. The chain combines TRBV5-1 with TRBJ1-1; TRBD1 agrees at 7 bases. Germline V gene lookup returns CDR1 SGHRS and CDR2 YFSETQ. This CDR3 is built from 14 residues. V lost 1 base and J lost 3; bases outside the gene matches: 3. DNA for the CDR3: TGCGCCAGCAGCTTGACAGGGGTGGACACTGAAGCTTTCTTT. As protein: CASSLTGVDTEAFF.

The chain uses TRBV7-3 and TRBJ2-2; D unresolved. Germline V gives CDR1 SGHTA, CDR2 FQGTGA. The CDR3 contains 13 residues. V lost 4 bases to trimming and J lost 6 bases, with 9 bases between them. This chain's CDR3 is CASSSLVSGELFF. CDR3 sequence (DNA): TGTGCCAGCAGCTCCCTAGTATCCGGGGAGCTGTTTTTT.

This chain uses TRBV5-1 with TRBJ1-4, with D unclear. The V end lost 0 bases, the J end lost 5 bases, and 11 bases lay between the germline ends. The CDR3 is 15 residues long. Germline V gene lookup returns CDR1 SGHRS and CDR2 YFSETQ. CDR3 bases: TGCGCCAGCAGCTTGGAGGGAGCAGTAAATGAAAAACTGTTTTTT. This codes for CASSLEGAVNEKLFF.

The CDR3 here is CASSIETGNQPQHF. The CDR3 coding sequence is TGTGCCAGTAGTATAGAAACAGGTAATCAGCCCCAGCATTTT. The chain joins TRBV19 to TRBJ1-5; D perhaps matches TRBD1 (5 bases). The germline V and J ends were trimmed by 0 bases and 4 bases, with 7 bases remaining between them. This CDR3 comprises 14 residues. Looked up from germline, CDR1 is LNHDA and CDR2 is SQIVND (reference sequence).

The V gene is TRBV6-5, the J gene TRBJ2-5, with 8 bases lining up with TRBD1. Trimming at V came to 6 bases and at J to 5 bases, leaving 11 bases not matched to a gene. Germline V gene sequence: CDR1 MNHEY, CDR2 SVGAGI. The CDR3 covers 15 residues. The CDR3 reads CASSKTGGAGETQYF. In nucleotides, the CDR3 is TGTGCCAGCAGCAAAACAGGGGGAGCAGGGGAGACCCAGTACTTC.

The rearrangement links TRBV5-1 to TRBJ1-5, with TRBD1 matching 10 bases. The V gene end was trimmed by 4 bases and the J gene end by 3 bases; junction bases not matched to a gene: 4. The CDR3 totals 15 residues. The germline V gene has CDR1 SGHRS and CDR2 YFSETQ. CDR3 region: CASSAGTGDNQPQHF. The DNA of the CDR3 is TGCGCCAGCAGCGCCGGGACAGGGGACAATCAGCCCCAGCATTTT.

This chain uses TRBV6-5 with TRBJ2-7; D is possibly TRBD1 or TRBD2 (5 bases each). Trimming cost V 6 bases and J 5 bases, with 17 bases left between them. Germline V lookup: CDR1 MNHEY, CDR2 SVGAGI. This CDR3 contains 14 residues. This chain's CDR3 is CASSFGTGTNEQYF. The CDR3 DNA reads as TGTGCCAGCAGCTTTGGAACCGGGACGAACGAGCAGTACTTC.

This sequence joins TRBV5-4 and TRBJ1-1; D uncertain. V shed 0 bases and J shed 3 bases, with 9 bases lying between them. This CDR3 region has 14 residues. Per germline, CDR1 SGHNT and CDR2 YYREEE (reference sequence). CDR3 sequence (DNA): TGTGCCAGCAGCTTGGCCGGAAGGGACACTGAAGCTTTCTTT. This codes for CASSLAGRDTEAFF. Full variable domain (rest looked up from reference TRBV5-4 and TRBJ1-1): ETGVTQSPTHLIKTRGQQVTLRCSSQSGHNTVSWYQQALGQGPQFIFQYYREEENGRGNFPPRFSGLQFPNYSSELNVNALELDDSALYLCASSLAGRDTEAFFGQGTRLTVV.

This sequence joins TRBV9 and TRBJ2-7; 9 nucleotides agree with TRBD1. The CDR3 runs to 12 residues. Trimming cost V 7 bases and J 1 base; bases outside gene matches: 0. Per the germline V gene, CDR1 is SGDLS and CDR2 is YYNGEE. The CDR3 protein is CASGTGSYEQYF. The CDR3 DNA sequence: TGTGCCAGCGGGACAGGGTCCTACGAGCAGTACTTC.

The chain carries TRBV6-6 and TRBJ1-1, with D perhaps matching TRBD1 (6 bases). This CDR3 is built from 15 residues. The germline V gene has CDR1 MNHNY and CDR2 SVGAGI (reference sequence). The V gene lost 4 bases and the J gene lost 0 bases, with 12 bases spanning the gap. The CDR3: CASSSTGRMNTEAFF. For the CDR3, the DNA is TGTGCCAGCAGTTCGACAGGACGCATGAACACTGAAGCTTTCTTT.

This sequence joins TRBV5-6 and TRBJ1-4, with D possibly being TRBD1 (6 bases). The CDR3 consists of 15 residues. The ends were cut back, 7 bases at V and 2 bases at J, with 15 bases in the middle. CDR1 is SGHDT and CDR2 is YYEEEE in the germline V gene. The CDR3 sequence is CASGLRGITNEKLFF. The CDR3 DNA sequence: TGTGCCAGCGGCCTTAGGGGGATCACTAATGAAAAACTGTTTTTT.

The chain links TRBV5-1 to TRBJ2-1; 12 bases match TRBD2. V shed 3 bases, J shed 6 bases, and the junction held 13 bases outside the gene matches. The CDR3 is 18 amino acids. Germline loops: CDR1 SGHRS, CDR2 YFSETQ. The CDR3 DNA reads TGCGCCAGCAGCTGGGAACCTAGCGGGGGGGATTCGTTCAATGAGCAGTTCTTC. This gives the protein CASSWEPSGGDSFNEQFF.

In its sample, this clone was seen a few times. This chain connects TRBV11-1 to TRBJ2-7; D is unresolved. CDR3 size: 13 residues. Germline values: CDR1 SGHAT, CDR2 FQDESV (reference sequence). Trimming shortened V by 4 bases and J by 3 bases, and 10 bases separated the two germline ends. The CDR3 nucleotides are TGTGCCAGCAGCTCCCTGAAGATCTACGAGCAGTACTTC. Protein product: CASSSLKIYEQYF. The variable domain in full, completed from reference TRBV11-1 and TRBJ2-7, reads EAEVAQSPRYKITEKSQAVAFWCDPISGHATLYWYRQILGQGPELLVQFQDESVVDDSQLPKDRFSAERLKGVDSTLKIQPAELGDSAMYLCASSSLKIYEQYFGPGTRLTVT.

The rearrangement joins TRBV18 to TRBJ1-4, with D possibly being TRBD1 (5 bases). CDR1 is KGHSH, CDR2 LQKENI, per germline. CDR3 length equals 13 residues. Trimming took 6 bases from V and 7 from J, leaving 12 bases between them. CDR3 amino acids: CASSGTAVEKLFF. In nucleotides, the CDR3 is TGTGCCAGCTCCGGGACGGCAGTTGAAAAACTGTTTTTT.